The 22 T cell receptor beta chains in this list originate from one sample, sequenced in a study of T cells in Graves' hyperthyroidism and ophthalmopathy. Using RNA transcripts as the source, TCR beta CDR3 regions were amplified. TCR CDR3 underwent first-round RT-PCR with the HTBI primer set. TCRdb reprocessed the multiplex PCR reads via MiXCR and lists one record per CDR3 protein. The sample shows about 580,000 distinct CDR3 sequences, around 14% of them seen only once. Sample: blood. These receptors were taken from a woman in her 30s with Graves' hyperthyroidism that later progressed to Graves' ophthalmopathy.

Only a few counts were recorded for this clonotype. J is TRBJ1-3 and V is TRBV9; no reliable D call. Germline V CDR1 and CDR2: SGDLS, YYNGEE. V was pared by 4 bases and J by 2 bases, with 7 bases between. The CDR3 contains 13 residues. DNA of the CDR3: TGTGCCAGCAGCTCCGCAGCTGGAAACACCATATATTTT. The encoded protein is CASSSAAGNTIYF.

This clonotype was detected only a few times. The rearrangement uses TRBV19 and TRBJ1-2; TRBD1 matches 8 bases. The CDR3 has 16 amino acids. J lost 4 bases, V lost 5 bases, and 12 bases had no gene match. Per germline, CDR1 LNHDA and CDR2 SQIVND (reference sequence). CDR3 in DNA: TGTGCCAGTAGTGCGGGGGACAGGACAGGTCCCTATGGCTACACCTTC. This codes for CASSAGDRTGPYGYTF.

This clonotype was observed at least ten times. The chain employs TRBV6-2 or TRBV6-3 and TRBJ2-7, with 8 nucleotides matching TRBD2. V gave up 0 bases and J gave up 1 base; unmatched junction bases: 2. Germline lookup yields CDR1 MNHEY and CDR2 SVGEGT. The CDR3 spans 15 residues. The CDR3 loop reads CASSYSIAGSYEQYF. The CDR3 DNA sequence: TGTGCCAGCAGTTACTCGATAGCGGGGTCCTACGAGCAGTACTTC.

In this sample, this clonotype turned up many times. The genes are TRBV29-1 and TRBJ2-3; D is undetermined. CDR3 size: 12 residues. Germline-derived CDR1 and CDR2 are SQVTM and ANQGSEA. V lost 3 bases and J 2 bases, leaving 6 bases between the germline ends. Here the CDR3 DNA reads TGCAGCGTTGAGCCTAACACAGATACGCAGTATTTT. Encoded protein: CSVEPNTDTQYF.

This clonotype was picked up many times. The chain is built from TRBV19 and TRBJ1-1; tentatively, D is TRBD1 (6 bases). Trimming cost V 6 bases and J 10 bases, with 21 bases left between them. Germline CDR1 is LNHDA and CDR2 is SQIVND (reference sequence). The CDR3 has 14 amino acids. The CDR3 reads CASSPSGTPIGAFF. CDR3 DNA: TGTGCCAGTAGCCCCTCCGGGACACCGATTGGAGCTTTCTTT.

This clonotype was seen ten or more times. The chain couples TRBV3-1 to TRBJ2-4; 7 bases map to TRBD2. Germline V gene lookup returns CDR1 LGHDT and CDR2 YNNKEL (reference sequence). J lost 8 bases, V lost 1 base, and 11 bases had no gene match. The CDR3 spans 16 residues. The CDR3 here is CASSQVRDWAGDIQYF. CDR3 nucleotides: TGTGCCAGCAGCCAAGTAAGGGACTGGGCGGGGGACATTCAGTACTTC.

This clonotype was counted ten times or more. The genes are TRBV10-3 and TRBJ2-1; no definite D call. The CDR3 is 12 residues long. The germline gives CDR1 ENHRY, CDR2 SYGVKD. The V end lost 7 bases, the J end lost 10 bases, and 14 bases lay between the germline ends. DNA for the CDR3: TGTGCCATCATTACAGCGTCTTTCGAGCAGTTCTTC. It is translated as CAIITASFEQFF.

The table lists this clonotype with many counts. CDR3 in amino acids: CASSEVGLASYEQYF. CDR3 in DNA: TGTGCCAGCAGTGAAGTGGGACTAGCATCCTACGAGCAGTACTTC. The chain uses TRBV6-1 and TRBJ2-7; 9 bases fit TRBD2. The germline V gene has CDR1 MNHNS and CDR2 SASEGT. The CDR3 is 15 residues long. Trimming removed 1 base from V and 1 base from J; junction bases left unmatched: 2.

This clonotype was seen many times. The chain recombines TRBV6-1 with TRBJ2-7, with D hard to call. Germline CDR1 is MNHNS and CDR2 is SASEGT. The CDR3 length is 11 residues. The germline V and J ends were trimmed by 5 bases and 6 bases, with 8 bases remaining between them. CDR3 sequence: CASSYGSEQYF. In DNA, the CDR3 is TGTGCCAGCAGTTATGGTAGCGAGCAGTACTTC.

This clonotype was observed at least ten times. The chain employs TRBV10-3 and TRBJ1-6, with 7 bases lining up with TRBD1. CDR1 and CDR2 from the germline V gene are ENHRY and SYGVKD. The CDR3 totals 13 residues. The trim removed 6 bases at V and 8 bases at J, leaving 4 bases unmatched. The DNA of the CDR3 is TGTGCCATCAGAACTCAGGGGGATTCACCCCTCCACTTT. It encodes CAIRTQGDSPLHF.

This clonotype was detected ten times or more. The chain recombines TRBV30 with TRBJ1-5, with unresolved D. Germline CDR1 reads GTSNPN; CDR2 reads SVGIG (reference sequence). Trimming shortened V by 3 bases and J by 2 bases, and 11 bases separated the two germline ends. This CDR3 spans 14 amino acids. CDR3 amino acids: CAWSGGLRNQPQHF. The CDR3 region has the DNA TGTGCCTGGAGCGGAGGGTTGCGCAATCAGCCCCAGCATTTT.

The rearrangement links TRBV9 to TRBJ2-7, with a tentative D call TRBD1 (6 bases). V was shortened by 0 bases and J by 7 bases, with 11 bases between the two germline ends. Germline-derived CDR1 and CDR2 are SGDLS and YYNGEE. There are 13 residues in the CDR3. The chain's CDR3 is CASSVGQVGEQYF. CDR3 DNA sequence: TGTGCCAGCAGCGTAGGACAGGTCGGTGAGCAGTACTTC.

This clonotype was detected many times. The J gene is TRBJ2-7, the V gene TRBV30, with 7 positions matching TRBD1. J was trimmed by 5 bases and V by 4 bases; bases with no gene match: 5. CDR1 GTSNPN and CDR2 SVGIG come from the germline V gene (reference sequence). CDR3 length: 12 residues. CDR3 sequence (DNA): TGTGCCTGGACTGACAGGGCCAACGAGCAGTACTTC. Its protein is CAWTDRANEQYF.

This chain connects TRBV20-1 to TRBJ2-1, with 7 bases identical to TRBD2. CDR1 and CDR2 (germline): DFQATT, SNEGSKA (reference sequence). With V trimmed by 0 bases and J by 9 bases, 8 bases remained unmatched. CDR3 length equals 14 residues. Written as DNA, the CDR3 is TGCAGTGCTAGAGATGGGAGCGGGACGGCTGAGCAGTTCTTC. This encodes CSARDGSGTAEQFF.

The chain links TRBV27 to TRBJ2-5; 7 nucleotides line up with TRBD1. Germline V gives CDR1 MNHEY, CDR2 SMNVEV (reference sequence). Trimming took 3 bases from V and 2 from J; bases not matched to a gene: 6. The CDR3 is 15 amino acids. This CDR3 is CASSFSQGWQETQYF. DNA for the CDR3: TGTGCCAGCAGTTTCTCACAGGGGTGGCAAGAGACCCAGTACTTC.

This chain joins TRBV6-1 and TRBJ2-1, with 7 nucleotides matching TRBD1. V trimming: 0 bases; J trimming: 15 bases; junction bases outside the gene matches: 8. This CDR3 has 13 residues. From germline, CDR1 is MNHNS and CDR2 SASEGT. The CDR3 DNA is TGTGCCAGCAGTGAAGCCTCCGGGACAGTGACGTTCTTC. Protein product: CASSEASGTVTFF.

This clonotype has a count of ten or more. This chain links TRBV30 with TRBJ1-2; D gene unclear. V lost 5 bases to trimming and J lost 8 bases, with 15 bases between them. The CDR3 extends over 12 amino acids. CDR1 and CDR2 (germline): GTSNPN, SVGIG (reference sequence). CDR3: CAWDDAARGYTF. The CDR3 DNA sequence: TGTGCCTGGGACGACGCTGCTAGAGGCTACACCTTC.

This clonotype was recorded a few times. V gene TRBV5-5 combines with J gene TRBJ1-1; a possible D gene is TRBD1 (6 bases). V gave up 6 bases and J gave up 3 bases, with 15 bases separating them. Germline lookup yields CDR1 SGHKS and CDR2 YYEKEE (reference sequence). The CDR3 is made up of 14 amino acids. The CDR3 region is CASNMRGGDTEAFF. CDR3 coding DNA: TGTGCCAGCAACATGAGAGGGGGGGACACTGAAGCTTTCTTT.

This clonotype was seen at least ten times. The chain recombines TRBV28 with TRBJ2-1; D possibly corresponds to TRBD2 (5 bases). Per germline, CDR1 MDHEN and CDR2 SYDVKM. The CDR3 runs to 15 residues. V was cut by 8 bases and J by 9 bases, with 23 bases left in between. The CDR3 coding sequence is TGTGCCAGCGGCGCGGCTGCGCGGGTGGTTAGTGAGCAGTTCTTC. This sequence encodes CASGAAARVVSEQFF.

As for this clonotype: Given a much more abundant clone one base away, this may be a read error. The V call is TRBV7-2, the J call TRBJ2-7, with 7 bases that match TRBD1. CDR3 length equals 15 residues. Germline CDR1 SGHTA, CDR2 FQGNSA. J gave up 8 bases and V 5 bases, and 15 bases lay outside the gene matches. In DNA form, the CDR3 reads TGTGCCAGCAGCCACTTCGAGGGGGCCCTTTACAAGCAGTACTTC. Its translation: CASSHFEGALYKQYF.

This clonotype came up a few times. The V gene is TRBV6-1, the J gene TRBJ1-6, with D possibly matching TRBD1 (6 bases). Germline CDR1 MNHNS, CDR2 SASEGT. V gave up 11 bases and J gave up 8 bases, with 13 bases separating them. The CDR3 length is 12 residues. CDR3 in DNA: TGTGCCGCAGGGGTTCAGGATTCACCCCTCCACTTT. Translated, it gives CAAGVQDSPLHF.

This clonotype has a count of ten or more. The chain couples TRBV20-1 to TRBJ1-5, with TRBD1 matching over 7 bases. The CDR3 is made up of 13 amino acids. Germline assignment: CDR1 DFQATT and CDR2 SNEGSKA (reference sequence). Unmatched junction bases numbered 7, after V lost 4 bases and J lost 7 bases. CDR3 nucleotide sequence: TGCAGTGCTATCCAGGGGGATAACCAGCCCCAGCATTTT. It codes for CSAIQGDNQPQHF.